This paragraph covers one T cell receptor beta chain sequence. Its antigen is undetermined. Different DNA sequences within this sample yield the same CDR3. The sample belongs to a study of shared clonotypes between healthy human individuals. Trimming took off 0 bases at V and 9 bases at J, with 4 bases between the two ends. The CDR3 contains 11 residues. CDR1 and CDR2 from the germline V gene are SGDLS and YYNGEE. Only in-frame clones appear in the TCRdb table, and some are missing; sequencing was by immunoSEQ multiplex PCR. The sample shows 650,000 to 700,000 clones, less than 95% of them seen only once. Study-wide results and caveats: A handful of donors showed sharing of around 5% of naive CD4 clonotypes.

Sequencing was performed on memory CD8+ T cells from PBMCs. Subset noted: CD45RO+ cells pooled with CCR7-negative TemRA cells. This chain connects TRBV9 to TRBJ2-1; D is unresolved. This clonotype originated in a man aged 18 to 29 in good health. Some clones in this sample may be carry-over from other donors' samples. The chain's CDR3 is CASSVDGEQFF. CDR3 in DNA: TGTGCCAGCAGCGTAGATGGTGAGCAGTTCTTC. The variable domain in full, with the rest retrieved from reference TRBV9 and TRBJ2-1, is DSGVTQTPKHLITATGQRVTLRCSPRSGDLSVYWYQQSLDQGLQFLIQYYNGEERAKGNILERFSAQQFPDLHSELNLSSLELGDSALYFCASSVDGEQFFGPGTRLTVL.